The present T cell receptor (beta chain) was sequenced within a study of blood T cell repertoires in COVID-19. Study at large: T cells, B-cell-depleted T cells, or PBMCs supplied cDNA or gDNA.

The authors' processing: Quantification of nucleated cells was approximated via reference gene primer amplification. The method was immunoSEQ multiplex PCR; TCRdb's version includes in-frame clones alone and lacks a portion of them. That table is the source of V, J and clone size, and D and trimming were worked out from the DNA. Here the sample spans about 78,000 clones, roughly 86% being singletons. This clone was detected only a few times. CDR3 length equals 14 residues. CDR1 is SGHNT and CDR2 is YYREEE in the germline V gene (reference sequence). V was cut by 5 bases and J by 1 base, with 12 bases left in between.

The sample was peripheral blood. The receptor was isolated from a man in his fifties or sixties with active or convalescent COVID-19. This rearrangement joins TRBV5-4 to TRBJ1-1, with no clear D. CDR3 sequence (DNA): TGTGCCAGCAGTTACGGACGGGAGAACACTGAAGCTTTCTTT. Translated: CASSYGRENTEAFF.